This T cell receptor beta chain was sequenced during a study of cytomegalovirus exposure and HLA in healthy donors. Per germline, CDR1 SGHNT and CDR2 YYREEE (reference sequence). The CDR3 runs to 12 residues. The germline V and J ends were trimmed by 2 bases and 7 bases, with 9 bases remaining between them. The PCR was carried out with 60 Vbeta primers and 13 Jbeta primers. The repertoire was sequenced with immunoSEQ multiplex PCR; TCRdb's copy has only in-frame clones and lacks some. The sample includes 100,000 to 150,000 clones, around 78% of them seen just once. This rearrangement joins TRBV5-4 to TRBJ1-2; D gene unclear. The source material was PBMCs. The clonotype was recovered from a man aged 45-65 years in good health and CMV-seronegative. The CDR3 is CASSFRQSGYTF. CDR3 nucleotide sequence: TGTGCCAGCAGCTTCAGGCAATCTGGCTACACCTTC.